This passage covers 28 T cell receptor beta chains from one sample sequenced in a study of cytomegalovirus exposure and HLA in healthy donors. Profiled with immunoSEQ multiplex PCR; TCRdb holds only in-frame clones, not every one. The sample includes 200,000 to 250,000 clones, around 80% of them seen just once. Sequencing was carried out using PBMCs. These receptor sequences come from a woman in her 30s in good health and CMV-seropositive.

The V gene is TRBV30, the J gene TRBJ1-4, with 7 bases aligning to TRBD1. CDR1 is GTSNPN and CDR2 is SVGIG in the germline V gene (reference sequence). The CDR3 extends over 20 amino acids. The V gene end was trimmed by 1 base and the J gene end by 1 base; junction bases not matched to a gene: 18. DNA of the CDR3: TGTGCCTGGAGTGGACTCCCCGACAGGGTGGATTCAAGAACTAATGAAAAACTGTTTTTT. Translating it yields CAWSGLPDRVDSRTNEKLFF.

The chain recombines TRBV30 with TRBJ2-7, with 7 nucleotides matching TRBD2. CDR1 and CDR2 (germline): GTSNPN, SVGIG (reference sequence). The trim removed 0 bases at V and 5 bases at J, leaving 4 bases unmatched. CDR3 length: 13 amino acids. The CDR3, as DNA: TGTGCCTGGAGTGTCGGGGACTACCACGAGCAGTACTTC. Its protein is CAWSVGDYHEQYF.

Points on this clone: A far bigger clonotype differs at one base, so this is likely a read error. The chain links TRBV2 to TRBJ2-2; 12 bases are a match to TRBD2. Trimming at V came to 3 bases and at J to 4 bases, leaving 0 bases not matched to a gene. The CDR3 contains 15 residues. The germline V gene encodes CDR1 SNHLY and CDR2 FYNNEI. The CDR3 sequence: CASSETSGSTGELFF. In DNA, the CDR3 is TGTGCCAGCAGTGAGACTAGCGGGAGCACCGGGGAGCTGTTTTTT. The full variable domain, its missing parts supplied by reference TRBV2 and TRBJ2-2, is EPEVTQTPSHQVTQMGQEVILRCVPISNHLYFYWYRQILGQKVEFLVSFYNNEISEKSEIFDDQFSVERPDGSNFTLKIRSTKLEDSAMYFCASSETSGSTGELFFGEGSRLTVL.

This clone was counted a few times. The chain couples TRBV20-1 to TRBJ2-1, with TRBD2 matching 7 bases. The germline V gene encodes CDR1 DFQATT and CDR2 SNEGSKA (reference sequence). V dropped 5 bases and J dropped 9; count of bases not matched to a gene: 4. This CDR3 has 11 amino acids. In DNA form, the CDR3 reads TGCAGTGCTTTACTAGCGATTGAGCAGTTCTTC. Translation: CSALLAIEQFF.

The rearrangement uses TRBV10-3 and TRBJ2-1, with a tentative D call TRBD2 (5 bases). Germline CDR1 is ENHRY and CDR2 is SYGVKD. The CDR3 has 16 amino acids. Trimming took off 6 bases at V and 0 bases at J, with 15 bases between the two ends. CDR3 protein: CAISLLSGSSYNEQFF. CDR3 bases: TGTGCCATCAGCCTCCTTAGTGGGAGCTCCTACAATGAGCAGTTCTTC.

This chain joins TRBV28 and TRBJ2-4, with 10 bases fitting TRBD2. V gave up 2 bases and J gave up 0 bases; unmatched junction bases: 4. This CDR3 contains 17 residues. CDR1 is MDHEN, CDR2 SYDVKM, per germline. CDR3: CASSLLAGVKAKNIQYF. The CDR3 DNA follows: TGTGCCAGCAGTTTACTAGCGGGAGTCAAAGCCAAAAACATTCAGTACTTC.

V usage is TRBV21-1 and J usage is TRBJ2-1. TRBV21-1 is labeled a pseudogene. This CDR3 is 16 amino acids long. CDR3 in amino acids: CASRGSTASSYNEQFF. The CDR3 DNA reads as TGTGCCAGCAGGGGTTCGACGGCGAGCTCCTACAATGAGCAGTTCTTC.

The chain joins TRBV6-6 to TRBJ2-3; weak D call: TRBD2 (7 bases). Germline CDR1 reads MNHNY; CDR2 reads SVGAGI (reference sequence). The V and J ends lost 8 bases and 4 bases respectively, with 13 bases between them. This CDR3 is built from 13 residues. CDR3 sequence reads: CASLMGGPDTQYF. CDR3 nucleotides: TGTGCCAGCCTTATGGGGGGGCCAGATACGCAGTATTTT.

V gene TRBV6-1 combines with J gene TRBJ1-2; TRBD1 matches at 7 bases. The CDR3 runs to 14 residues. V lost 6 bases, J lost 4 bases, and 8 bases stayed unmatched. In germline, CDR1 is MNHNS, CDR2 SASEGT. The DNA for the CDR3 is TGTGCCAGCAGCCGGACAGGTGATGGCTATGGCTACACCTTC. It is translated as CASSRTGDGYGYTF.

CDR3 sequence: CASSRRGLGETQYF. DNA for the CDR3: TGTGCCAGCAGTCGAAGGGGGCTCGGGGAGACCCAGTACTTC. The V call is TRBV5-4, the J call TRBJ2-5, with 7 nucleotides matching TRBD1. V was pared by 5 bases and J by 5 bases, with 9 bases of the junction left unmatched. Germline V gives CDR1 SGHNT, CDR2 YYREEE (reference sequence). This CDR3 region has 14 residues.

This clone was counted once. CDR3 bases: TGTGCCAGCAGGGGGGCCTATGGCTACACCTTC. Its protein is CASRGAYGYTF. This sequence joins TRBV27 and TRBJ1-2, with D maybe TRBD1 (6 bases). Trimming took off 6 bases at V and 4 bases at J, with 6 bases between the two ends. Looked up from germline, CDR1 is MNHEY and CDR2 is SMNVEV (reference sequence). This CDR3 comprises 11 residues.

The count of this clone is one. The genes are TRBV25-1 and TRBJ1-1, with 7 bases matching TRBD1. Germline V gene sequence: CDR1 MGHDK, CDR2 SYGVNS. The CDR3 consists of 15 residues. V shed 6 bases and J 1 base; nucleotides not matched to a gene: 8. The CDR3 here is CASSWSGTANTEAFF. CDR3 nucleotide sequence: TGTGCCAGCAGCTGGTCGGGGACAGCGAACACTGAAGCTTTCTTT.

The J gene is TRBJ2-3, the V gene TRBV5-1; D gene uncertain. V was pared by 4 bases and J by 0 bases, with 9 bases between. This CDR3 spans 14 amino acids. Per the germline V gene, CDR1 is SGHRS and CDR2 is YFSETQ. For the CDR3, the DNA is TGCGCCAGCAGCCAAGTTGGGAGCACAGATACGCAGTATTTT. Protein product: CASSQVGSTDTQYF.

This clone has just a few counts. The rearrangement links TRBV6-1 to TRBJ1-2; D may be TRBD1 (5 bases). Between the trimmed V and J ends, which lost 1 base and 12 bases, there was a span of 9 bases. Germline V gives CDR1 MNHNS, CDR2 SASEGT. The CDR3 has 11 amino acids. The CDR3 nucleotides read TGTGCCAGCAGTGAAGGGGGGTTGAACACCTTC. Protein product: CASSEGGLNTF.

This chain links TRBV6-5 with TRBJ1-2; unclear D gene. V lost 5 bases and J lost 4, with 14 bases in between. This CDR3 comprises 14 residues. The germline CDR1 and CDR2 sequences are MNHEY and SVGAGI. CDR3 residues: CASSPDNAPYGYTF. CDR3 coding DNA: TGTGCCAGCAGTCCAGACAACGCCCCCTATGGCTACACCTTC.

The chain combines TRBV7-9 with TRBJ2-7; 9 bases map to TRBD2. This CDR3 contains 17 residues. Per the germline V gene, CDR1 is SEHNR and CDR2 is FQNEAQ (reference sequence). Unmatched junction bases numbered 13, after V lost 5 bases and J lost 2 bases. Written as DNA, the CDR3 is TGTGCCAGCAGCCGTACACATGCGCGGGAGGGCCCCTACGAGCAGTACTTC. It translates to CASSRTHAREGPYEQYF. The entire variable domain, with the rest obtained from reference TRBV7-9 and TRBJ2-7, is as follows: DTGVSQNPRHKITKRGQNVTFRCDPISEHNRLYWYRQTLGQGPEFLTYFQNEAQLEKSRLLSDRFSAERPKGSFSTLEIQRTEQGDSAMYLCASSRTHAREGPYEQYFGPGTRLTVT.

The rearrangement uses TRBV7-3 and TRBJ2-6; 8 bases are a match to TRBD1. The CDR3 extends over 16 amino acids. Germline trimming cut 2 bases from V and 4 bases from J; bases unmatched to any gene: 4. Looked up from germline, CDR1 is SGHTA and CDR2 is FQGTGA. CDR3 DNA sequence: TGTGCCAGCAGCTTACAGGGGGCTTCAGGGGCCAACGTCCTGACTTTC. Amino acids: CASSLQGASGANVLTF.

J is TRBJ2-7 and V is TRBV6-5; 7 bases are shared with TRBD2. Trimming cost V 5 bases and J 5 bases; bases outside gene matches: 9. This CDR3 is built from 14 residues. Germline lookup yields CDR1 MNHEY and CDR2 SVGAGI. This CDR3 reads CASSDAGVIHEQYF. The CDR3 region has the DNA TGTGCCAGCAGTGATGCGGGAGTCATCCACGAGCAGTACTTC.

V usage is TRBV30 and J usage is TRBJ2-3; 9 nucleotides align to TRBD2. Germline V gene data show CDR1 as GTSNPN and CDR2 as SVGIG (reference sequence). There are 15 residues in the CDR3. Germline trimming cut 3 bases from V and 4 bases from J; bases unmatched to any gene: 8. The CDR3 here is CAWSLLAGRADTQYF. The CDR3 bases are TGTGCCTGGAGCCTGCTAGCGGGAAGGGCAGATACGCAGTATTTT. The entire variable domain, with the rest obtained from reference TRBV30 and TRBJ2-3, is as follows: SQTIHQWPATLVQPVGSPLSLECTVEGTSNPNLYWYRQAAGRGLQLLFYSVGIGQISSEVPQNLSASRPQDRQFILSSKKLLLSDSGFYLCAWSLLAGRADTQYFGPGTRLTVL.

For the CDR3, the DNA is TGTGCCAGCAGGAGTGGGGCCAACGTCCTGACTTTC. Protein sequence: CASRSGANVLTF. The V and J genes are TRBV27 and TRBJ2-6, with no clear D. This CDR3 comprises 12 residues. Trimming removed 6 bases at V and 3 bases at J, with 3 bases between. Germline V lookup: CDR1 MNHEY, CDR2 SMNVEV (reference sequence). Together with reference TRBV27 and TRBJ2-6, the CDR3 gives the full variable domain: EAQVTQNPRYLITVTGKKLTVTCSQNMNHEYMSWYRQDPGLGLRQIYYSMNVEVTDKGDVPEGYKVSRKEKRNFPLILESPSPNQTSLYFCASRSGANVLTFGAGSRLTVL.

V gene TRBV2 combines with J gene TRBJ2-7; D remains ambiguous. The CDR3 extends over 12 amino acids. CDR1 SNHLY and CDR2 FYNNEI come from the germline V gene. V was clipped by 3 bases and J by 3 bases, with 6 bases between them. This chain's CDR3 is CASSDQSYEQYF. The CDR3 region has the DNA TGTGCCAGCAGTGACCAGAGCTACGAGCAGTACTTC.

The chain recombines TRBV6-5 with TRBJ1-1; D might be TRBD1 (6 bases). V dropped 5 bases and J dropped 4 bases, with 11 bases sitting between them. The CDR3 extends over 13 amino acids. The germline CDR1 and CDR2 sequences are MNHEY and SVGAGI. The CDR3 region is CASSRQVSTEAFF. In nucleotides, the CDR3 is TGTGCCAGCAGTCGACAGGTGAGCACTGAAGCTTTCTTT.

The gene calls are TRBV14 and TRBJ2-1, with D uncertain. Germline V gene lookup returns CDR1 SGHDN and CDR2 FVKESK. The CDR3 is 12 amino acids. The V gene lost 1 base and the J gene lost 6 bases, with 4 bases spanning the gap. The CDR3 reads CASSQVVNEQFF. The DNA for the CDR3 is TGTGCCAGCAGCCAAGTTGTCAATGAGCAGTTCTTC.

The V call is TRBV19, the J call TRBJ1-2; the D is unclear. The germline CDR1 and CDR2 sequences are LNHDA and SQIVND (reference sequence). The CDR3 length is 14 residues. Trimming stripped 4 bases from V and 4 bases from J, with 13 bases between. For the CDR3, the DNA is TGTGCCAGTAGTAGGCGAGACGGCGTCTATGGCTACACCTTC. It yields the protein CASSRRDGVYGYTF.

In this sample, this clone turned up once. The V gene is TRBV30, the J gene TRBJ2-2; 9 positions agree with TRBD1. J gave up 5 bases and V 5 bases, and 18 bases lay outside the gene matches. The germline V gene encodes CDR1 GTSNPN and CDR2 SVGIG (reference sequence). The CDR3 consists of 18 residues. The DNA of the CDR3 is TGTGCCTGGTCGACCACCGAGGGACAGGGCTCGTTTACCGGGGAGCTGTTTTTT. Amino acid sequence: CAWSTTEGQGSFTGELFF.

This rearrangement joins TRBV11-2 to TRBJ1-2, with D perhaps TRBD1 (5 bases). CDR3 length: 15 residues. V was trimmed by 1 base and J by 8 bases, leaving 17 bases between them. Germline CDR1 and CDR2: SGHAT and FQNNGV. DNA of the CDR3: TGTGCCAGCAGCTTAGTTACAGGTTCGGCCTGGGGCTACACCTTC. It codes for CASSLVTGSAWGYTF.

This clone was counted between two and nine times. The chain joins TRBV13 to TRBJ2-2; D might be TRBD2 (6 bases). In germline, CDR1 is PRHDT, CDR2 FYEKMQ (reference sequence). V lost 5 bases and J 4 bases, leaving 14 bases between the germline ends. The CDR3 sequence is 15 residues long. This CDR3 reads CASSRTGLLTGELFF. DNA of the CDR3: TGTGCCAGCAGCCGTACGGGACTTCTCACCGGGGAGCTGTTTTTT.

The V gene is TRBV6-5, the J gene TRBJ2-3; 10 bases fit TRBD2. This CDR3 comprises 15 residues. CDR1 is MNHEY and CDR2 is SVGAGI in the germline V gene. V shed 8 bases and J 2 bases; nucleotides not matched to a gene: 7. The CDR3 reads CASARSGRATDTQYF. For the CDR3, the DNA is TGTGCCAGCGCCCGGAGCGGGAGGGCCACAGATACGCAGTATTTT.